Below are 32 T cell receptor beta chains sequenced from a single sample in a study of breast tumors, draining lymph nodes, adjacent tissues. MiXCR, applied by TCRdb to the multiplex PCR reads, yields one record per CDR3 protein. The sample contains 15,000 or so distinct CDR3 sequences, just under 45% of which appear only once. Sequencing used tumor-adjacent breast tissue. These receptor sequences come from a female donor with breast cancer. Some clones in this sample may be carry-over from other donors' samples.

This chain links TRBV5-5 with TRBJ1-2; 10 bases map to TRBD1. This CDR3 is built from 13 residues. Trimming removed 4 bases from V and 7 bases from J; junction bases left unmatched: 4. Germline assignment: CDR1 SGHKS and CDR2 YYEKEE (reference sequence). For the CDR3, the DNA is TGTGCCAGCAGCGAGACAGGGGGCTCTGGCTACACCTTC. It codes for CASSETGGSGYTF.

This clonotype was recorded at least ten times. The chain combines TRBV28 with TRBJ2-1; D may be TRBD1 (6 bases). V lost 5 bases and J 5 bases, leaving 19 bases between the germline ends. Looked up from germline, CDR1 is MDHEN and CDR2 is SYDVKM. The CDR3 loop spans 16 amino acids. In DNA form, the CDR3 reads TGTGCCAGCAGTCAATCCCAGGGGAGCTTTAACAATGAGCAGTTCTTC. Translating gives CASSQSQGSFNNEQFF.

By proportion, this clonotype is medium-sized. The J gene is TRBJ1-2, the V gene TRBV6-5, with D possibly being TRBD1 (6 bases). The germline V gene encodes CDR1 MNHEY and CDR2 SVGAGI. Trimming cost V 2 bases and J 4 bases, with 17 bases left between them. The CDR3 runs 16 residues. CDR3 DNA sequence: TGTGCCAGCAGTTACGTCCGGACGGGAGGGGGCTATGGCTACACCTTC. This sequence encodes CASSYVRTGGGYGYTF.

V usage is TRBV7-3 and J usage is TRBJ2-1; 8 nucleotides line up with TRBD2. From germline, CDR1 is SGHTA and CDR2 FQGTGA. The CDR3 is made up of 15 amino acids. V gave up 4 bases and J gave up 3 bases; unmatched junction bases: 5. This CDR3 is CASSSGLEVYNEQFF. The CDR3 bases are TGTGCCAGCAGCTCGGGACTAGAGGTCTACAATGAGCAGTTCTTC.

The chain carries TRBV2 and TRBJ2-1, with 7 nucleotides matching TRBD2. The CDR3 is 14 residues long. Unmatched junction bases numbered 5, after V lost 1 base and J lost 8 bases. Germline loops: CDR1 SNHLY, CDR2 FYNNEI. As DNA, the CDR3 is TGTGCCAGCAGTGAAGGGGGAGGGCCTTATGAGCAGTTCTTC. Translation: CASSEGGGPYEQFF.

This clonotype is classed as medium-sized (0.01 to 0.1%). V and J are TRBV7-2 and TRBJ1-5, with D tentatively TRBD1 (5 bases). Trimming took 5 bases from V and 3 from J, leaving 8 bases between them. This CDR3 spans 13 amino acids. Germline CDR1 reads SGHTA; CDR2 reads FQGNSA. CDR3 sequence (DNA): TGTGCCAGCAGCCCACAGGCCAATCAGCCCCAGCATTTT. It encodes CASSPQANQPQHF.

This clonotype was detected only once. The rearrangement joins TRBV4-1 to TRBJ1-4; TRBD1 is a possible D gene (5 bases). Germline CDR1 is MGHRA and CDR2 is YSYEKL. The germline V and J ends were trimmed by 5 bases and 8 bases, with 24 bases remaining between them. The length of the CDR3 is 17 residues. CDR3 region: CASSFRLAGGRGEKLFF. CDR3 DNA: TGCGCCAGCAGCTTCCGACTAGCGGGGGGAAGGGGAGAAAAACTGTTTTTT.

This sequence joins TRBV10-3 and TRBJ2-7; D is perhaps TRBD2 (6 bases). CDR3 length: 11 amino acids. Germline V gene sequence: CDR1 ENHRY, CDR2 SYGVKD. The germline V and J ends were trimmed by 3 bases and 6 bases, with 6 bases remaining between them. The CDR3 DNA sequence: TGTGCCATCAGTGACGGGAGCGAGCAGTACTTC. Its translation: CAISDGSEQYF.

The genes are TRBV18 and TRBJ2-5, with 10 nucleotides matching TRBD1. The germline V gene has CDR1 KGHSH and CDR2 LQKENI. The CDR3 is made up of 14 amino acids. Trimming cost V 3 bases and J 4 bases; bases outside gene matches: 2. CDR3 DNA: TGTGCCAGCTCACCGAGGGACAGGGGAGAGACCCAGTACTTC. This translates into CASSPRDRGETQYF. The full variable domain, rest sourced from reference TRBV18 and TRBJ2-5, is NAGVMQNPRHLVRRRGQEARLRCSPMKGHSHVYWYRQLPEEGLKFMVYLQKENIIDESGMPKERFSAEFPKEGPSILRIQQVVRGDSAAYFCASSPRDRGETQYFGPGTRLLVL.

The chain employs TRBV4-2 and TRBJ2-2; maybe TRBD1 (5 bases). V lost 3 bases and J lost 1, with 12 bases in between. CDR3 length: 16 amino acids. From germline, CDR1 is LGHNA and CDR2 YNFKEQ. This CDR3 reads CASSQERGLNTGELFF. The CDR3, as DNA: TGTGCCAGCAGCCAGGAAAGGGGCCTGAACACCGGGGAGCTGTTTTTT.

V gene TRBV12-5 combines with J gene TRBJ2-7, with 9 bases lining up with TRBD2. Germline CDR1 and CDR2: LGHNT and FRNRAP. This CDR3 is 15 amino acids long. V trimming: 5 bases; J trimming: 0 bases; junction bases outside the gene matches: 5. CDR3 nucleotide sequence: TGTGCTAGTGGTGGGGGTAGCGGGAGCTCCTACGAGCAGTACTTC. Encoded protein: CASGGGSGSSYEQYF.

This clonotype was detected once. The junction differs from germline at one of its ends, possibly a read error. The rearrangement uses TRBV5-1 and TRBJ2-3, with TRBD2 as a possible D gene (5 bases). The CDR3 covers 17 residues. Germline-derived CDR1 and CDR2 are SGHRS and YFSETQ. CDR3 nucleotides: TGCGCCAGCAGCTCCTCTAGCTCCCGGGGTATTGCAGATATGCAGTATTTT. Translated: CASSSSSSRGIADMQYF.

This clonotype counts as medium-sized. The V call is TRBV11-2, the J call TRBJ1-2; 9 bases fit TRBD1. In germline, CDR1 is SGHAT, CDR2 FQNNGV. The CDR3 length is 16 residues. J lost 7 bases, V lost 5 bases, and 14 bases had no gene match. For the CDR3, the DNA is TGTGCCAGCAGCAAAGGGACAGGGTTCCCGTTGGGTGGCTACACCTTC. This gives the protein CASSKGTGFPLGGYTF.

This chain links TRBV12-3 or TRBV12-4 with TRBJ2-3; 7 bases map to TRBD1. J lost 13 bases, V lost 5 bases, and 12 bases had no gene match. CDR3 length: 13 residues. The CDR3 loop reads CASSATNRGEEYF. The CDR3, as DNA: TGTGCCAGCAGTGCAACGAACAGGGGAGAAGAGTATTTT.

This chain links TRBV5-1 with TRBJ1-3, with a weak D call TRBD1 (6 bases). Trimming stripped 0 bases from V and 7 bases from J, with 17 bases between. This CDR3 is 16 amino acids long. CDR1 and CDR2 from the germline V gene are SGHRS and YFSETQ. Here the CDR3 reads CASSLALGAGGNTIYF. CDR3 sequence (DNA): TGCGCCAGCAGCTTGGCTCTGGGGGCGGGGGGGAACACCATATATTTT.

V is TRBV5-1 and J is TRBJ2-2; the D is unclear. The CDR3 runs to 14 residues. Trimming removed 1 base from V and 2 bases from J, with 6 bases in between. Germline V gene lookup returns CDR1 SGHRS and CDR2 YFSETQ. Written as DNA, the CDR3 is TGCGCCAGCAGCTTGACAGACAACACCGGGGAGCTGTTTTTT. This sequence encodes CASSLTDNTGELFF.

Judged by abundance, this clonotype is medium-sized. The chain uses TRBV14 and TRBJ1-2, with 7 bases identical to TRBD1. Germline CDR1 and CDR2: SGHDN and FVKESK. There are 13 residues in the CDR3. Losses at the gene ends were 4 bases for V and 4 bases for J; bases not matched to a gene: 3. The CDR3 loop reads CASSPGQFYGYTF. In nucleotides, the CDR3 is TGTGCCAGCAGCCCGGGACAGTTCTATGGCTACACCTTC.

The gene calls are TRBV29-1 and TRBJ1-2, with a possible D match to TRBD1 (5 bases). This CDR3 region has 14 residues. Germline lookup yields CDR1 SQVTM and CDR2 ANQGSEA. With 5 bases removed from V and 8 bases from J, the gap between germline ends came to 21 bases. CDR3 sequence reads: CSVPRDPTMGGYTF. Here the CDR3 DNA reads TGCAGCGTTCCGAGGGACCCTACCATGGGAGGCTACACCTTC.

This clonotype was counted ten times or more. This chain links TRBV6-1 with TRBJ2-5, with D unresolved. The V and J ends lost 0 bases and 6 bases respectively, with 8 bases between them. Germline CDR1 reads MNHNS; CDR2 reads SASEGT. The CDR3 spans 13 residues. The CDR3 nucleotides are TGTGCCAGCAGTGAAGCGCGAGCCCAGACCCAGTACTTC. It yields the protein CASSEARAQTQYF.

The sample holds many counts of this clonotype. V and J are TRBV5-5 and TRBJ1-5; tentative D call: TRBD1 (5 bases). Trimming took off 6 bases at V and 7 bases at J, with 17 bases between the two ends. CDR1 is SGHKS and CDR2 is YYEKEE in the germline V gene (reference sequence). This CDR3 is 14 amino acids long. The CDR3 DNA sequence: TGTGCCAGCACGTTTGGGGGGAGAGGACAGCCCCAGCATTTT. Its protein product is CASTFGGRGQPQHF.

This chain's CDR3 is CSATGTATTDTQYF. In nucleotides, the CDR3 is TGCAGTGCGACCGGGACAGCCACCACAGATACGCAGTATTTT. V and J are TRBV20-1 and TRBJ2-3, with 7 bases lining up with TRBD1. CDR1 DFQATT and CDR2 SNEGSKA come from the germline V gene (reference sequence). This CDR3 has 14 amino acids. Trimming took 6 bases from V and 2 from J; bases not matched to a gene: 8.

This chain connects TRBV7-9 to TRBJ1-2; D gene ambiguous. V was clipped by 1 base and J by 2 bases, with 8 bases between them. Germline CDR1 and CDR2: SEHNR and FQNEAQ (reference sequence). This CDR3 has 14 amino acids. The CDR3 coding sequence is TGTGCCAGCAGCTTAGGAGGGCTGAACTATGGCTACACCTTC. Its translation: CASSLGGLNYGYTF.

CDR3 sequence reads: CASSYFKGPWEQYF. In DNA form, the CDR3 reads TGTGCCAGCAGTTACTTCAAAGGACCCTGGGAGCAGTACTTC. This chain links TRBV6-5 with TRBJ2-7; the D is unclear. Trimming took 1 base from V and 7 from J, leaving 14 bases between them. Germline CDR1 reads MNHEY; CDR2 reads SVGAGI. This CDR3 has 14 amino acids.

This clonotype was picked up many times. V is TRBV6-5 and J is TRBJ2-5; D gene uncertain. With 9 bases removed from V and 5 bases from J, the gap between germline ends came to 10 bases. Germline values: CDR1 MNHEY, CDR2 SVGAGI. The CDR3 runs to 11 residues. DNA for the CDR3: TGTGCCAGTCAGGTGTCGGAGACCCAGTACTTC. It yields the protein CASQVSETQYF.

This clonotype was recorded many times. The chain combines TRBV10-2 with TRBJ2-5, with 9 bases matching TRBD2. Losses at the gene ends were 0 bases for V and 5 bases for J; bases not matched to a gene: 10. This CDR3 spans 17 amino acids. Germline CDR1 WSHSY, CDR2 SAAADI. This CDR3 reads CASSESPRRGGSETQYF. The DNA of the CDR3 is TGCGCCAGCAGTGAGTCGCCTCGGCGGGGGGGCAGTGAGACCCAGTACTTC.

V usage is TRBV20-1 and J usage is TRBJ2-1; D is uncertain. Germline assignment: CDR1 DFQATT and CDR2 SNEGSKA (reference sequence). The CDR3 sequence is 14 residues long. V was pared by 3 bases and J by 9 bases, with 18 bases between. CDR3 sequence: CSASQPTGTTEQFF. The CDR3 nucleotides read TGCAGTGCTAGCCAACCTACTGGAACTACTGAGCAGTTCTTC.

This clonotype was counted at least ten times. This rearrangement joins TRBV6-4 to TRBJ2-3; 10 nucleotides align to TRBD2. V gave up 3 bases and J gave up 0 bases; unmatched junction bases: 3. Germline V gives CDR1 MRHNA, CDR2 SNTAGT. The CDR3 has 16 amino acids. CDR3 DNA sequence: TGTGCCAGCAGTGAAGTAGCGGGGGGAAGCACAGATACGCAGTATTTT. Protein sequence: CASSEVAGGSTDTQYF.

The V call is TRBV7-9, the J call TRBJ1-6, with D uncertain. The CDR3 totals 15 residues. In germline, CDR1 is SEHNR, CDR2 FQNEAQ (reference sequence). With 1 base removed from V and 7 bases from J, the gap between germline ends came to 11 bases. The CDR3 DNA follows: TGTGCCAGCAGCTTAGGTGCAGACACGAATTCACCCCTCCACTTT. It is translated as CASSLGADTNSPLHF.

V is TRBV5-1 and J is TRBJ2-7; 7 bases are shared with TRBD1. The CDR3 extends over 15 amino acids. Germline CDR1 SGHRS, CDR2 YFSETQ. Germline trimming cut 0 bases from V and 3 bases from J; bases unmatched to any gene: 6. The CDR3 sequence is CASSLEGAGVYEQYF. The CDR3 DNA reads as TGCGCCAGCAGCTTGGAGGGGGCAGGGGTCTACGAGCAGTACTTC.

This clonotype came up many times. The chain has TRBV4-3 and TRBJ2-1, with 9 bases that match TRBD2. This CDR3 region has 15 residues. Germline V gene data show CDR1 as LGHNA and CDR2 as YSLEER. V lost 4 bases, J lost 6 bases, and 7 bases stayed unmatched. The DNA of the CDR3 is TGCGCCAGCAGCCCAGCGGGGGGCGTCCTCAATGAGCAGTTCTTC. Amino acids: CASSPAGGVLNEQFF.

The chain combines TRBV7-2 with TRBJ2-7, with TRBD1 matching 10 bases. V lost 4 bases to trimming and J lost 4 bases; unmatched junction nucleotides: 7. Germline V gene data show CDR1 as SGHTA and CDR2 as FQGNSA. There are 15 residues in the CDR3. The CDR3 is CASSSGQGTFYEQYF. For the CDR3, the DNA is TGTGCCAGCAGCTCGGGACAGGGGACTTTTTACGAGCAGTACTTC.

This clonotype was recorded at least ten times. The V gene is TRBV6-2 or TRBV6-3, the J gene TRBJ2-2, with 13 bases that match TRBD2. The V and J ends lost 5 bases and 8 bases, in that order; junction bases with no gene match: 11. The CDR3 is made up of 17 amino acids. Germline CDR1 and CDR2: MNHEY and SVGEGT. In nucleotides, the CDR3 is TGTGCCAGCAGTGGACCGGGACTAGCGGGGCCGTCGGGGGAGCTGTTTTTT. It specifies CASSGPGLAGPSGELFF.